This T cell receptor (beta chain) was obtained from a study of graft-versus-host responses after intestinal transplantation. Background on the study: Recipients obtained multivisceral, liver-intestinal, or isolated intestinal transplants. Every recipient had anti-thymocyte globulin induction and around 3 years of tacrolimus plus steroids.

Details on this clone: The antigen is not known.

Some clones are missing from TCRdb's copy, which holds only in-frame ones; the method was immunoSEQ multiplex PCR. The sample yields 9,000 to 10,000 clones, around 94% seen once. In germline, CDR1 is MNHNS, CDR2 SASEGT. This CDR3 contains 14 residues. J was trimmed by 8 bases and V by 10 bases; bases with no gene match: 12. Whole-study findings and limits: Recipient bone marrow held GvH clones, some seen earlier in ileum or blood.

The starting material was PBMCs, obtained 8 days after intestinal transplant. The origin of this receptor is a human patient who received an intestinal transplant, so some T cells may come from the graft donor. The chain carries TRBV6-1 and TRBJ2-1, with TRBD2 matching 9 bases. CDR3 nucleotide sequence: TGTGCCATAACTGGGCTAGCGGGAATCCATGAGCAGTTCTTC. Protein sequence: CAITGLAGIHEQFF.